This T cell receptor beta chain was recorded in a study of blood T cell repertoires in COVID-19. Overall study: Both acute and convalescent COVID-19 samples were obtained from the United States, Italy and Spain. The analysed material was cDNA or gDNA that came from T cells, B-cell-depleted T cells, or PBMCs.

Original analysis: Amplification of reference gene primers provided the estimated nucleated cell counts. Profiled with immunoSEQ multiplex PCR; TCRdb holds only in-frame clones, not every one. The V and J calls and clone size come from that table; D and trimming were worked out from the DNA. The sample has about 200,000 clones; roughly nine tenths are singletons. Trimming stripped 3 bases from V and 2 bases from J, with 17 bases between. CDR3 length equals 16 residues. Germline V gene lookup returns CDR1 MNHEY and CDR2 SVGAGI. The genes are TRBV6-5 and TRBJ2-7; a possible D gene is TRBD1 (5 bases). Sequencing was performed on peripheral blood. The source is a man between 60 and 70 years old with active or convalescent COVID-19. The CDR3 reads CASSYAWGSQAYEQYF. Written as DNA, the CDR3 is TGTGCCAGCAGTTATGCTTGGGGATCACAGGCCTACGAGCAGTACTTC.